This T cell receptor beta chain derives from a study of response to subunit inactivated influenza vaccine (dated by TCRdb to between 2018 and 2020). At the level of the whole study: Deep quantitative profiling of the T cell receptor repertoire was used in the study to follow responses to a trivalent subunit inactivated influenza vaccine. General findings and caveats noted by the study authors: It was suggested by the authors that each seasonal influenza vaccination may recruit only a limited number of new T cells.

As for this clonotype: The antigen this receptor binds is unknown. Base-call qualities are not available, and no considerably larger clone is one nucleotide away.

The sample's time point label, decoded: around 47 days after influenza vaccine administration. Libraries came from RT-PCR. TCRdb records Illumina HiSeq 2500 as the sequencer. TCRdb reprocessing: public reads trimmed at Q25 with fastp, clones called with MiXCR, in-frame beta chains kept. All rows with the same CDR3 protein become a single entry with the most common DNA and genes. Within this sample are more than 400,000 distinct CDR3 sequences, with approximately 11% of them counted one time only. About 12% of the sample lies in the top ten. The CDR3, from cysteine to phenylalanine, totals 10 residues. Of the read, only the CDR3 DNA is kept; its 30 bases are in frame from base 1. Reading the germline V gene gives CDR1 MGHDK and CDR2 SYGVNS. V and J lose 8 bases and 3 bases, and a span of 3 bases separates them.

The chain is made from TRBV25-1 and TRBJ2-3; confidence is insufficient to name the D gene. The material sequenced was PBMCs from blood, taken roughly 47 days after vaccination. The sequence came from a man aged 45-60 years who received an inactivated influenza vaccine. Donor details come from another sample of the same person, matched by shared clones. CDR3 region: CASETDTQYF. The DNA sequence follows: TGTGCCAGCGAGACAGATACGCAGTATTTT.